The T cell receptor beta chain described here comes from a study of CD8+CD57+ T cells in acquired aplastic anemia. Study outcomes and limitations: Patients shared approximately 30 CD8+ CDR3 sequences with controls.

The template used for profiling TCR beta VDJ and CDR3 was genomic DNA. A single record per CDR3 protein comes from TCRdb applying MiXCR to the reads. The table has 400,000 to 600,000 distinct CDR3 sequences, under 40% seen once; the top ten hold around 0.82%. This clonotype was counted many times. Its antigen is not known. Patients selected for sequencing had displayed CD8+CD57+ cell expansion by flow cytometry. The sequencing sample was made of sorted CD4+, CD8+, or CD8+CD57+ T cells (not recorded which) from PBMCs. The receptor was derived from a human donor with aplastic anemia.

The CDR3 coding sequence is TGCAGCGTGGATTCCATGATGAACACTGAAGCTTTCTTT. It yields the protein CSVDSMMNTEAFF. The J gene is TRBJ1-1, the V gene TRBV29-1; the D is unclear. Per the germline V gene, CDR1 is SQVTM and CDR2 is ANQGSEA. V dropped 6 bases and J dropped 0 bases, with 11 bases sitting between them. The CDR3 totals 13 residues.